What follows are 11 T cell receptor beta chains derived from one specimen sequenced in a study of identical twins (dated by TCRdb to 2015 to 2016). Library construction relied on 5' RACE. Sequencing was carried out with an Illumina HiSeq 2000. TCRdb handled the public reads itself, with Q25 trimming in fastp and clone calling in MiXCR, and kept productive beta chains. Each CDR3 protein appears once, grouped with its most common genes and DNA. This sample holds some 300,000 distinct CDR3 sequences; roughly an eighth were observed only once. The ten largest clones add up to approximately 7.6% of the sample. These data were likewise used in another study, on yellow fever vaccine responses in identical twins.

Sequencing input: CD8+ T cells sorted from blood. All receptors derive from a woman aged 18 to 35 in good health.

As for this clonotype: Compared with germline, one end of the junction differs, possibly owing to a read error. The J gene is TRBJ2-3, the V gene TRBV14; TRBD1 aligns across 8 bases. Germline values: CDR1 SGHDN, CDR2 FVKESK. CDR3 length: 16 residues. This CDR3 reads CANSQDNAGGPDTQYF. The CDR3 DNA follows: TGTGCCAACAGCCAAGATAATGCAGGGGGCCCAGATACGCAGTATTTT.

The chain carries TRBV27 and TRBJ2-7, with D possibly being TRBD1 (6 bases). V was trimmed by 3 bases and J by 2 bases, leaving 11 bases between them. Per germline, CDR1 MNHEY and CDR2 SMNVEV (reference sequence). The CDR3 length is 14 residues. The CDR3 loop reads CASSLARGPYEQYF. The CDR3 bases are TGTGCCAGCAGTTTGGCCAGGGGACCCTACGAGCAGTACTTC.

This clonotype occurred many times. The chain is built from TRBV4-2 and TRBJ1-4; the D is unclear. Germline V gene sequence: CDR1 LGHNA, CDR2 YNFKEQ. V was cut by 0 bases and J by 0 bases, with 5 bases left in between. The CDR3 covers 15 residues. The CDR3 DNA sequence: TGTGCCAGCAGCCAAGAAGGTACAACTAATGAAAAACTGTTTTTT. Protein sequence: CASSQEGTTNEKLFF.

This clonotype was counted a few times. J is TRBJ1-1 and V is TRBV3-1; 7 bases match TRBD1. The CDR3 is made up of 12 amino acids. Unmatched junction bases numbered 3, after V lost 4 bases and J lost 7 bases. CDR1 and CDR2 from the germline V gene are LGHDT and YNNKEL (reference sequence). The CDR3 loop reads CASSPRDSEAFF. The CDR3 DNA is TGTGCCAGCAGCCCACGGGACAGTGAAGCTTTCTTT.

The rearrangement uses TRBV9 and TRBJ2-1; 10 nucleotides match TRBD2. Trimming took 4 bases from V and 3 from J; bases not matched to a gene: 10. This CDR3 has 17 amino acids. Germline V gene sequence: CDR1 SGDLS, CDR2 YYNGEE. The CDR3 loop is CASSHTFTSGDYNEQFF. DNA of the CDR3: TGTGCCAGCAGCCACACCTTTACTAGCGGGGACTACAATGAGCAGTTCTTC.

This clonotype came up a few times. The chain is built from TRBV12-3 or TRBV12-4 and TRBJ2-5; 7 bases match TRBD1. With 6 bases clipped from V and 4 bases from J, the junction kept 8 bases outside the gene matches. CDR3 length: 14 residues. CDR3 region: CASSRPGQIETQYF. CDR3 bases: TGTGCCAGCAGCCGACCGGGACAGATAGAGACCCAGTACTTC.

The chain combines TRBV12-3 or TRBV12-4 with TRBJ1-4; D gene uncertain. V shed 7 bases and J shed 1 base, with 13 bases lying between them. The CDR3 extends over 15 amino acids. The CDR3 nucleotides read TGTGCCAGCACACTAGCCTTTGGAACTAATGAAAAACTGTTTTTT. Amino acid sequence: CASTLAFGTNEKLFF.

In this sample, this clonotype turned up a few times. The chain uses TRBV6-1 and TRBJ2-7; D is unresolved. V was shortened by 0 bases and J by 4 bases, with 10 bases between the two germline ends. The CDR3 is 14 amino acids. Germline V gene lookup returns CDR1 MNHNS and CDR2 SASEGT. The CDR3 sequence is CASSEAQGPYEQYF. The CDR3 bases are TGTGCCAGCAGTGAAGCGCAAGGGCCTTACGAGCAGTACTTC.

Ten or more counts support this clonotype. The V gene is TRBV6-1, the J gene TRBJ2-7; D call uncertain. Germline CDR1 and CDR2: MNHNS and SASEGT. Trimming left V 4 bases short and J 5 bases short, with 15 bases between. The CDR3 consists of 14 residues. The CDR3 DNA reads TGTGCCAGCAGTGGAGATACTGAGTCCAACGAGCAGTACTTC. Its translation is CASSGDTESNEQYF.

In its sample, this clonotype was seen many times. The chain is built from TRBV5-1 and TRBJ2-1; 10 bases line up with TRBD2. Trimming removed 5 bases from V and 4 bases from J; junction bases left unmatched: 3. Germline loops: CDR1 SGHRS, CDR2 YFSETQ. The CDR3 is 14 residues long. The CDR3 loop is CASRTSGDYNEQFF. The DNA for the CDR3 is TGCGCCAGCAGAACTAGCGGGGATTACAATGAGCAGTTCTTC.

The table lists this clonotype with a few counts. The chain uses TRBV4-1 and TRBJ2-4, with TRBD2 matching 11 bases. The trim removed 0 bases at V and 8 bases at J, leaving 6 bases unmatched. The CDR3 extends over 16 amino acids. Looked up from germline, CDR1 is MGHRA and CDR2 is YSYEKL. The CDR3 loop reads CASSQELAGDRDIQYF. The CDR3 DNA reads TGCGCCAGCAGCCAAGAACTAGCGGGGGACCGGGACATTCAGTACTTC.